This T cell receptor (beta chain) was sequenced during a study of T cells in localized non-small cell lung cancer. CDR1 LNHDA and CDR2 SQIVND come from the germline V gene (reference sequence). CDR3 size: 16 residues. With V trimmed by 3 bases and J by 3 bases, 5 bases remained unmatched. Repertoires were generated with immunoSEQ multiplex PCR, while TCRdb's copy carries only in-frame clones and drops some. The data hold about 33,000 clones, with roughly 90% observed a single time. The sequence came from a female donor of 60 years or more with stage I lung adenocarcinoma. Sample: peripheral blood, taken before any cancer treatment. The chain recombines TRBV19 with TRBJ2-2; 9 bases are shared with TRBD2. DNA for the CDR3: TGTGCCAGTAGTATGTTGGCGGGGGGGGACACCGGGGAGCTGTTTTTT. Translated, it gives CASSMLAGGDTGELFF.